The 23 T cell receptor beta chains reported below all come from one sample, sequenced in a study of blood T cell repertoires in COVID-19. Assay: immunoSEQ multiplex PCR; the TCRdb copy retains only in-frame clones and omits some. The sample shows roughly 170,000 clones, about 88% of them seen only once. The sample taken for sequencing was peripheral blood. Receptors were obtained from a man aged 55 to 69 with acute or convalescent COVID-19.

This clone showed up just once. V gene TRBV25-1 combines with J gene TRBJ1-1, with no clear D. V was trimmed by 0 bases and J by 3 bases, leaving 11 bases between them. CDR3 length equals 15 residues. Per the germline V gene, CDR1 is MGHDK and CDR2 is SYGVNS. The CDR3 sequence is CASSEYRHPDTEAFF. Written as DNA, the CDR3 is TGTGCCAGCAGTGAATATAGACACCCAGACACTGAAGCTTTCTTT.

V and J are TRBV6-1 and TRBJ2-1, with D tentatively TRBD2 (7 bases). V was clipped by 1 base and J by 2 bases, with 12 bases between them. Germline V gives CDR1 MNHNS, CDR2 SASEGT. The CDR3 sequence is 16 residues long. The CDR3 nucleotides are TGTGCCAGCAGTGAAGGAACGGGGGGCGCCTACAATGAGCAGTTCTTC. Translated: CASSEGTGGAYNEQFF.

The chain employs TRBV4-2 and TRBJ2-1, with 14 bases matching TRBD2. This CDR3 contains 18 residues. The V and J ends lost 1 base and 3 bases, in that order; junction bases with no gene match: 5. Germline loops: CDR1 LGHNA, CDR2 YNFKEQ. CDR3 region: CASSQAIGTSGSYNEQFF. DNA for the CDR3: TGTGCCAGCAGCCAAGCGATTGGGACTAGCGGGAGCTACAATGAGCAGTTCTTC.

This clone was detected once. The V gene is TRBV10-3, the J gene TRBJ2-1, with a tentative D call TRBD1 (6 bases). The CDR3 loop spans 14 amino acids. Per the germline V gene, CDR1 is ENHRY and CDR2 is SYGVKD. The V gene lost 5 bases and the J gene lost 5 bases, with 13 bases spanning the gap. DNA of the CDR3: TGTGCCATCAGTACAGGGTCCGGGGACAATGAGCAGTTCTTC. As protein: CAISTGSGDNEQFF.

The chain couples TRBV5-1 to TRBJ1-2; TRBD1 is a possible D gene (6 bases). Trimming pared 1 base from V and 8 bases from J, leaving 15 bases between. Per germline, CDR1 SGHRS and CDR2 YFSETQ. This CDR3 region has 14 residues. The DNA of the CDR3 is TGCGCCAGCAGCTTGAACGCGGGGGCGCGAGGCTACACCTTC. Translation gives CASSLNAGARGYTF. The full variable domain, rest sourced from reference TRBV5-1 and TRBJ1-2, is KAGVTQTPRYLIKTRGQQVTLSCSPISGHRSVSWYQQTPGQGLQFLFEYFSETQRNKGNFPGRFSGRQFSNSRSEMNVSTLELGDSALYLCASSLNAGARGYTFGSGTRLTVV.

The genes are TRBV11-2 and TRBJ2-2; tentatively, D is TRBD1 (6 bases). V lost 5 bases and J 6 bases, leaving 13 bases between the germline ends. The germline CDR1 and CDR2 sequences are SGHAT and FQNNGV. The CDR3 totals 14 residues. The CDR3 loop reads CASSPQGMAGELFF. The CDR3 DNA reads as TGTGCCAGCAGCCCACAGGGAATGGCCGGGGAGCTGTTTTTT.

The V gene is TRBV7-9, the J gene TRBJ1-6; TRBD1 matches at 7 bases. V shed 5 bases, J shed 5 bases, and the junction held 6 bases outside the gene matches. CDR3 length equals 15 residues. The V gene's germline CDR1 is SEHNR and CDR2 FQNEAQ (reference sequence). The DNA of the CDR3 is TGTGCCAGCAGCCCGCCCGGGACAGATAATTCACCCCTCCACTTT. Translation: CASSPPGTDNSPLHF.

The chain joins TRBV14 to TRBJ1-4; D is possibly TRBD1 (5 bases). This CDR3 has 16 amino acids. Germline V gene sequence: CDR1 SGHDN, CDR2 FVKESK. The V gene lost 4 bases and the J gene lost 0 bases, with 12 bases spanning the gap. CDR3 DNA: TGTGCCAGCAGCCTTCTCGACAGTGCAACTAATGAAAAACTGTTTTTT. Translated, it gives CASSLLDSATNEKLFF.

The V and J genes are TRBV6-5 and TRBJ1-1; no clear D. V lost 4 bases to trimming and J lost 0 bases, with 12 bases between them. Germline lookup yields CDR1 MNHEY and CDR2 SVGAGI. The CDR3 length is 15 residues. Here the CDR3 DNA reads TGTGCCAGCAGTTCGAAATCAACAATGAACACTGAAGCTTTCTTT. Protein: CASSSKSTMNTEAFF.

The chain carries TRBV6-5 and TRBJ1-5; D uncertain. The V and J ends lost 7 bases and 6 bases respectively, with 19 bases between them. Germline CDR1 and CDR2: MNHEY and SVGAGI. CDR3 length equals 15 residues. CDR3 nucleotide sequence: TGTGCCAGCACCCCAGCGGGCCAGGTGGGTCAGCCCCAGCATTTT. Its translation is CASTPAGQVGQPQHF.

This rearrangement joins TRBV6-5 to TRBJ1-1; D is possibly TRBD1 (5 bases). The V end was cut by 2 bases, the J end by 6 bases, with 16 bases between. Germline V gene lookup returns CDR1 MNHEY and CDR2 SVGAGI. This CDR3 has 15 residues. DNA for the CDR3: TGTGCCAGCAGTTACACCGCGGGGGGGAGGGCTGAAGCTTTCTTT. Translation gives CASSYTAGGRAEAFF.

The rearrangement joins TRBV11-3 to TRBJ2-7, with 8 bases lining up with TRBD2. V lost 5 bases, J lost 5 bases, and 2 bases stayed unmatched. CDR1 is SGHNT and CDR2 is YENEEA in the germline V gene. The CDR3 length is 12 residues. The CDR3 here is CASSPGGDEQYF. The CDR3 nucleotides are TGTGCCAGCAGCCCCGGGGGGGACGAGCAGTACTTC.

The chain couples TRBV11-3 to TRBJ2-6; D is perhaps TRBD1 (6 bases). The germline gives CDR1 SGHNT, CDR2 YENEEA. The V and J ends lost 1 base and 3 bases respectively, with 19 bases between them. The CDR3 sequence is 19 residues long. This CDR3 is CASSLGLQGMVGGANVLTF. The CDR3 DNA follows: TGTGCCAGCAGCTTAGGGTTACAGGGCATGGTTGGTGGGGCCAACGTCCTGACTTTC.

This chain uses TRBV19 with TRBJ1-2; D gene uncertain. The CDR3 has 14 residues. In germline, CDR1 is LNHDA, CDR2 SQIVND (reference sequence). V lost 7 bases, J lost 0 bases, and 12 bases lay in between. The CDR3 DNA reads as TGTGCCAGTATCAAAGGAGAAGCTAACTATGGCTACACCTTC. As protein: CASIKGEANYGYTF.

The chain is built from TRBV5-4 and TRBJ1-1, with D possibly being TRBD1 (6 bases). This CDR3 is 11 amino acids long. Germline CDR1 is SGHNT and CDR2 is YYREEE (reference sequence). V dropped 10 bases and J dropped 6 bases, with 13 bases sitting between them. CDR3 sequence reads: CAYTGIPEAFF. The CDR3, as DNA: TGTGCCTACACAGGGATCCCTGAAGCTTTCTTT.

This chain joins TRBV7-9 and TRBJ1-5, with a possible D match to TRBD1 (5 bases). Trimming removed 0 bases from V and 4 bases from J, with 13 bases in between. The V gene's germline CDR1 is SEHNR and CDR2 FQNEAQ (reference sequence). There are 16 residues in the CDR3. CDR3 region: CASSLATGARNQPQHF. In DNA, the CDR3 is TGTGCCAGCAGCTTAGCGACTGGGGCCCGAAATCAGCCCCAGCATTTT.

This clone showed up just a few times. The chain employs TRBV6-1 and TRBJ1-5; D remains ambiguous. Deletions cut 1 base from V and 0 bases from J, with 7 bases between. Germline values: CDR1 MNHNS, CDR2 SASEGT. The CDR3 extends over 15 amino acids. Here the CDR3 DNA reads TGTGCCAGCAGTGAAGGATATAGTAGCAATCAGCCCCAGCATTTT. Amino acids: CASSEGYSSNQPQHF.

The chain has TRBV6-1 and TRBJ1-3, with TRBD1 matching over 10 bases. The junction had 4 bases not matched to a gene; V was cut back by 3 bases and J by 5 bases. The CDR3 totals 15 residues. The germline V gene encodes CDR1 MNHNS and CDR2 SASEGT. CDR3: CASSDPGQGRNTIYF. As DNA, the CDR3 is TGTGCCAGCAGTGACCCGGGACAGGGGCGAAACACCATATATTTT.

The chain is built from TRBV5-1 and TRBJ1-5; no firm D call. Trimming left V 0 bases short and J 2 bases short, with 6 bases between. Germline V gene lookup returns CDR1 SGHRS and CDR2 YFSETQ. The CDR3 runs 14 residues. DNA of the CDR3: TGCGCCAGCAGCTTGGGTGTCGGCAATCAGCCCCAGCATTTT. Amino acid sequence: CASSLGVGNQPQHF.

The chain's CDR3 is CASSLAGTGTDTQYF. The CDR3 coding sequence is TGTGCCAGCAGCTTGGCTGGGACAGGCACAGATACGCAGTATTTT. The rearrangement uses TRBV5-4 and TRBJ2-3, with 7 bases identical to TRBD1. Germline lookup yields CDR1 SGHNT and CDR2 YYREEE (reference sequence). The CDR3 is 15 amino acids. V gave up 0 bases and J gave up 1 base; unmatched junction bases: 2.

In its sample, this clone was seen a few times. This chain uses TRBV12-3 or TRBV12-4 with TRBJ1-1; weak D call: TRBD1 (6 bases). The CDR3 totals 12 residues. Trimming cost V 5 bases and J 8 bases, with 12 bases left between them. CDR3 amino acids: CASSDPGTEAFF. The CDR3 coding sequence is TGTGCCAGCAGTGACCCCGGGACAGAAGCTTTCTTT.

The V call is TRBV2, the J call TRBJ2-2; 13 bases line up with TRBD2. In germline, CDR1 is SNHLY, CDR2 FYNNEI. The junction had 2 bases not matched to a gene; V was cut back by 5 bases and J by 5 bases. CDR3 length: 15 residues. CDR3 in DNA: TGTGCCAGCAGTATACTAGCGGGGGGGACCGGGGAGCTGTTTTTT. It translates to CASSILAGGTGELFF.

V is TRBV11-1 and J is TRBJ2-7; weak D call: TRBD1 (5 bases). From germline, CDR1 is SGHAT and CDR2 FQDESV (reference sequence). CDR3 size: 14 residues. The V and J ends lost 3 bases and 2 bases respectively, with 11 bases between them. The CDR3, as DNA: TGTGCCAGCAGCTTGGGGCCCCCGACCTACGAGCAGTACTTC. This codes for CASSLGPPTYEQYF.